What follows is one T cell receptor beta chain and its context. No antigen is known for it. This entry belongs to a study of T cell responses to AZD1222 COVID-19 vaccine. About the research overall: Samples with a second dose at about 4 or about 12 weeks were pooled together. The study's findings and limits: Clonal diversity may have been underestimated, and the donors were mostly white British, with more females than males. The peak T cell response came first, and repertoires were sampled only after it. Vaccination with two AZD1222 doses was followed by a rise in Spike-specific TCR breadth and depth.

Sequencing was performed with immunoSEQ multiplex PCR; in TCRdb, only in-frame clones are kept and a portion is missing. The table lists about 79,000 clones, about 84% of them singletons. The CDR3 covers 11 residues. V lost 0 bases, J lost 7 bases, and 6 bases lay in between. CDR1 is SQVTM and CDR2 is ANQGSEA in the germline V gene. This specimen was peripheral blood, taken on day 0 of AZD1222 vaccination. The TCR was taken from an adult in good health. The genes are TRBV29-1 and TRBJ1-1; unclear D gene. The CDR3 protein is CSVEEGLEAFF. The DNA for the CDR3 is TGCAGCGTTGAAGAAGGCCTTGAAGCTTTCTTT.